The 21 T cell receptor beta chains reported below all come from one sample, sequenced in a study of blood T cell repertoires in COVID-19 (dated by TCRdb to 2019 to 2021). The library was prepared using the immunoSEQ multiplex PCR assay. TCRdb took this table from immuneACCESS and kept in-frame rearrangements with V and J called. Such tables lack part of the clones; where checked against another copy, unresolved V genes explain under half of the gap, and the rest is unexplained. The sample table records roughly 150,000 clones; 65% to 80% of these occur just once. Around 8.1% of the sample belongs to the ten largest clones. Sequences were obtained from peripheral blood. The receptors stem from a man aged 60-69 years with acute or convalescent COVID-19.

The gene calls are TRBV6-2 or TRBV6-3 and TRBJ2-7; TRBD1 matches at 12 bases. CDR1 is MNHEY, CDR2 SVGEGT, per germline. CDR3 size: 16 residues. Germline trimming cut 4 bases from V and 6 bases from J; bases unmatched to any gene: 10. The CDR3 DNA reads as TGTGCCAGCAGTTTCAATACCGGGACAGGGGGCGTCGAGCAGTACTTC. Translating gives CASSFNTGTGGVEQYF.

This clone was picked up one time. This chain's CDR3 is CASSIAGTGELFF. The CDR3 region has the DNA TGTGCCAGTAGTATAGCAGGGACCGGGGAGCTGTTTTTT. The V call is TRBV19, the J call TRBJ2-2; a weak D match, TRBD1 (5 bases). V gave up 1 base and J gave up 5 bases, with 5 bases separating them. The CDR3 has 13 amino acids. Germline values: CDR1 LNHDA, CDR2 SQIVND (reference sequence).

This CDR3 is CASGLVLGQGGRETQYF. In DNA form, the CDR3 reads TGTGCTAGTGGTTTGGTACTCGGACAGGGAGGGCGGGAGACCCAGTACTTC. V gene TRBV12-5 combines with J gene TRBJ2-5, with D tentatively TRBD1 (8 bases). CDR1 and CDR2 (germline): LGHNT, FRNRAP. V was shortened by 0 bases and J by 5 bases, with 19 bases between the two germline ends. The CDR3 has 17 amino acids.

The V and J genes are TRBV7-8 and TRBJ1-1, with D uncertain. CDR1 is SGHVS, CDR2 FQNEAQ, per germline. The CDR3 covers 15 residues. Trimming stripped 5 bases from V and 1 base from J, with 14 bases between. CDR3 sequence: CASSPPGLANTEAFF. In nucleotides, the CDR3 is TGTGCCAGCAGCCCCCCGGGGTTAGCGAACACTGAAGCTTTCTTT.

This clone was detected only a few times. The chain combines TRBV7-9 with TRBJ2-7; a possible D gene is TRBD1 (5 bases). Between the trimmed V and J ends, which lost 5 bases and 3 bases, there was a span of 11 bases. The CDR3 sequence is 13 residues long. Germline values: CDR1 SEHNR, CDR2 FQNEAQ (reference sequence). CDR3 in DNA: TGTGCCAGCAGCCTGGACATATACTACGAGCAGTACTTC. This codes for CASSLDIYYEQYF.

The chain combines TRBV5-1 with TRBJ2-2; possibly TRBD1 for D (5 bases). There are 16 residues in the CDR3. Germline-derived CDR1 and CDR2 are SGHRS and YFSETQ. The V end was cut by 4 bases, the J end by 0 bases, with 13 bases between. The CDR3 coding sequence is TGCGCCAGCAGCCTAATGCAGGGATCGAACACCGGGGAGCTGTTTTTT. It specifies CASSLMQGSNTGELFF.

The CDR3 protein is CASALQGAQDIQYF. The CDR3 nucleotides read TGTGCCAGTGCCCTCCAGGGGGCGCAGGACATTCAGTACTTC. The chain carries TRBV19 and TRBJ2-4; 8 nucleotides match TRBD1. The CDR3 spans 14 residues. CDR1 LNHDA and CDR2 SQIVND come from the germline V gene (reference sequence). Unmatched junction bases numbered 11, after V lost 8 bases and J lost 8 bases.

The CDR3 region is CASKTGISGNTIYF. CDR3 in DNA: TGTGCCAGTAAAACAGGGATCTCTGGAAACACCATATATTTT. The V call is TRBV19, the J call TRBJ1-3; D perhaps matches TRBD1 (6 bases). This CDR3 has 14 amino acids. The V end was cut by 7 bases, the J end by 0 bases, with 10 bases between. The germline CDR1 and CDR2 sequences are LNHDA and SQIVND (reference sequence).

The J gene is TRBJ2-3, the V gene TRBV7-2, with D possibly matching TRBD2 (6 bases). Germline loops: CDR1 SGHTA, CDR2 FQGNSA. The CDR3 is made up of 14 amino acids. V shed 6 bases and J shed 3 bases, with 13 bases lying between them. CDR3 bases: TGTGCCAGCAGTCTCCGGCGGGGAACAGATACGCAGTATTTT. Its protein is CASSLRRGTDTQYF.

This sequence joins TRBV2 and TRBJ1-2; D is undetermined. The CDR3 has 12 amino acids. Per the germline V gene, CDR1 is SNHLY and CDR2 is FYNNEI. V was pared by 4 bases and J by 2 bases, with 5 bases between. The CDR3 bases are TGTGCCAGCAGTGTCACAAACTATGGCTACACCTTC. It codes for CASSVTNYGYTF.

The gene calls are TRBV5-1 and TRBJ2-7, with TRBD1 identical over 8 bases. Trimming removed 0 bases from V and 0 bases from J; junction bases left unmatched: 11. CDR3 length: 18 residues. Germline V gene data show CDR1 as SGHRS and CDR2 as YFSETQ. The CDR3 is CASSLGRGLWRVSYEQYF. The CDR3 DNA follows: TGCGCCAGCAGCTTGGGCAGGGGGCTATGGAGGGTCTCCTACGAGCAGTACTTC. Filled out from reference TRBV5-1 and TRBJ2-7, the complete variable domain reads KAGVTQTPRYLIKTRGQQVTLSCSPISGHRSVSWYQQTPGQGLQFLFEYFSETQRNKGNFPGRFSGRQFSNSRSEMNVSTLELGDSALYLCASSLGRGLWRVSYEQYFGPGTRLTVT.

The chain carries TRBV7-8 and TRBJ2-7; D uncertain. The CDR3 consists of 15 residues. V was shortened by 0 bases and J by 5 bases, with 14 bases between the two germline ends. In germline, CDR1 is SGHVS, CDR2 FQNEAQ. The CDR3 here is CASSLARMFIDEQYF. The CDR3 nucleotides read TGTGCCAGCAGCTTAGCGCGGATGTTCATCGACGAGCAGTACTTC.

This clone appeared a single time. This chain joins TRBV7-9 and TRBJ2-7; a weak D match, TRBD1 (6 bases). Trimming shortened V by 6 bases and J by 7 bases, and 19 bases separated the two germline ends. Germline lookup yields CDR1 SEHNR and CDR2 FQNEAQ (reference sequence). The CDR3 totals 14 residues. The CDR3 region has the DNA TGTGCCAGCAGACCCCCCCAGGGGTCTCGTGAGCAGTACTTC. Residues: CASRPPQGSREQYF.

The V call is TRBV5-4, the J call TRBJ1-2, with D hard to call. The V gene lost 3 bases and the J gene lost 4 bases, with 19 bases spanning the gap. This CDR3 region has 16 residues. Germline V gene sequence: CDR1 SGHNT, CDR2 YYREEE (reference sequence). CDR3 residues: CASSSGGWQHPYGYTF. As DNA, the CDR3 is TGTGCCAGCAGCTCCGGAGGGTGGCAGCACCCCTATGGCTACACCTTC.

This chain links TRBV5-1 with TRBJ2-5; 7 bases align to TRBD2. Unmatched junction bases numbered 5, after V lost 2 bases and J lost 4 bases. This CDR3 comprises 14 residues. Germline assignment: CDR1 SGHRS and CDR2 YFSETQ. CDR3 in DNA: TGCGCCAGCAGCTTAGGACTAGGCGCAGAGACCCAGTACTTC. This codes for CASSLGLGAETQYF.

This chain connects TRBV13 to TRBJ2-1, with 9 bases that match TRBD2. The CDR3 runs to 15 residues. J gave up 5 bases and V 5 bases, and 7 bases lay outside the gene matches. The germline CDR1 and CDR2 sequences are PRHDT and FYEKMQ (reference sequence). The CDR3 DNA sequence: TGTGCCAGCAGCATTCCTAGCGGGGAACACAATGAGCAGTTCTTC. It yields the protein CASSIPSGEHNEQFF.

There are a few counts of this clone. The CDR3 loop reads CASRRGQGSGGYTF. The CDR3 bases are TGTGCCAGCAGACGAGGACAGGGGAGCGGGGGCTACACCTTC. This chain connects TRBV14 to TRBJ1-2; the match to TRBD1 covers 9 bases. V trimming: 6 bases; J trimming: 8 bases; junction bases outside the gene matches: 10. Germline CDR1 SGHDN, CDR2 FVKESK. The CDR3 spans 14 residues. Supplemented by reference TRBV14 and TRBJ1-2, the full variable domain reads EAGVTQFPSHSVIEKGQTVTLRCDPISGHDNLYWYRRVMGKEIKFLLHFVKESKQDESGMPNNRFLAERTGGTYSTLKVQPAELEDSGVYFCASRRGQGSGGYTFGSGTRLTVV.

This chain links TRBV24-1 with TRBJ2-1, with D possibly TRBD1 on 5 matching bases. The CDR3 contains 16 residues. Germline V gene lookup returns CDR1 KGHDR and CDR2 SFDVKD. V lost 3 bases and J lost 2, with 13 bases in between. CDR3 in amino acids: CATSDPDKGPYNEQFF. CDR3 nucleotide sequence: TGTGCCACCAGTGATCCGGACAAAGGCCCCTACAATGAGCAGTTCTTC.

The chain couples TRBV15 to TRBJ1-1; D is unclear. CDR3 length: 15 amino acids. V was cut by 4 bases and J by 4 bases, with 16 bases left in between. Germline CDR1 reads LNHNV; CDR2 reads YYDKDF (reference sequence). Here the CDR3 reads CATSKREEWSTEAFF. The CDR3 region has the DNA TGTGCCACCAGCAAGAGGGAGGAGTGGAGCACTGAAGCTTTCTTT.

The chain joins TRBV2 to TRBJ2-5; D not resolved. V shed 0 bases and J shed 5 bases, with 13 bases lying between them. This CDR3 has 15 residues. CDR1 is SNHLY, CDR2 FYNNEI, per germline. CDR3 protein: CASSEALGTGETQYF. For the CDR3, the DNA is TGTGCCAGCAGTGAAGCGCTAGGAACCGGGGAGACCCAGTACTTC.

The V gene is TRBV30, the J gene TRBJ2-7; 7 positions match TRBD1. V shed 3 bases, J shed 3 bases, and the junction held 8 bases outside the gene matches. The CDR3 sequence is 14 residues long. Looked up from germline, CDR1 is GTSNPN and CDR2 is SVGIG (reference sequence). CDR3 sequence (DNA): TGTGCCTGGAGAAGGCAACAGGGGAGCTACGAGCAGTACTTC. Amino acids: CAWRRQQGSYEQYF. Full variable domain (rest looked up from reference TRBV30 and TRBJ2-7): SQTIHQWPATLVQPVGSPLSLECTVEGTSNPNLYWYRQAAGRGLQLLFYSVGIGQISSEVPQNLSASRPQDRQFILSSKKLLLSDSGFYLCAWRRQQGSYEQYFGPGTRLTVT.